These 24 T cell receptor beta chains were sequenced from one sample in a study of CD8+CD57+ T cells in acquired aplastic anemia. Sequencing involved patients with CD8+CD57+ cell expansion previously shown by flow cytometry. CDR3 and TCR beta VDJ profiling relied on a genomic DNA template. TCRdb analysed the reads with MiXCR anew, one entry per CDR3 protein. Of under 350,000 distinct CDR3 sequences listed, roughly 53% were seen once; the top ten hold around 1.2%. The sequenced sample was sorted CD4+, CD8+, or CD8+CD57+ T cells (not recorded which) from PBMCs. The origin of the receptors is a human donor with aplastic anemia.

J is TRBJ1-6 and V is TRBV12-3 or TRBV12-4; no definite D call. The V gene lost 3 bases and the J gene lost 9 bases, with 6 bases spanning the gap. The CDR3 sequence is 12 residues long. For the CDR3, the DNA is TGTGCCAGCAGTTTTGATGTTTCACCCCTCCACTTT. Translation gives CASSFDVSPLHF.

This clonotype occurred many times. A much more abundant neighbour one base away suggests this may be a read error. CDR3 nucleotide sequence: TGCAGTGCTACCGCTCCTGGGCGGTACAACGAGCAGTTCTTC. It translates to CSATAPGRYNEQFF. V and J are TRBV20-1 and TRBJ2-1; no definite D call. The germline CDR1 and CDR2 sequences are DFQATT and SNEGSKA (reference sequence). This CDR3 contains 14 residues.

Here the CDR3 DNA reads TGTGCCAGCTGGGACCCCGCGGCCGCTCGGGAAAAACTGTTTTTT. This encodes CASWDPAAAREKLFF. The chain joins TRBV6-2 or TRBV6-3 to TRBJ1-4; tentatively, D is TRBD1 (5 bases). The V gene's germline CDR1 is MNHEY and CDR2 SVGEGT. The CDR3 has 15 amino acids. V lost 8 bases and J lost 8, with 21 bases in between.

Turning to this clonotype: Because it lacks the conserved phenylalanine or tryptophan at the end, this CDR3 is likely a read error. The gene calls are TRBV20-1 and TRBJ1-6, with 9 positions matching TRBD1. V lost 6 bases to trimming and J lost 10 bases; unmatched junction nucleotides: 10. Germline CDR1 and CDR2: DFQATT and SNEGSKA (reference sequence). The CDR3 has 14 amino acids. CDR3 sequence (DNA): TGCAGTGCCGAGAGACAGGGGGTGCACTCACCCCTCCACCTT. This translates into CSAERQGVHSPLHL.

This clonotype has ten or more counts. CDR3 nucleotide sequence: TGTGCCAGCAGTCACGGCGAGGTGGATACGCAGTATTTT. It translates to CASSHGEVDTQYF. The V call is TRBV7-3, the J call TRBJ2-3, with no clear D. Between the trimmed V and J ends, which lost 6 bases and 6 bases, there was a span of 13 bases. The CDR3 extends over 13 amino acids. Germline V gene sequence: CDR1 SGHTA, CDR2 FQGTGA. Based on the CDR3 plus reference TRBV7-3 and TRBJ2-3, the full variable domain is GAGVSQTPSNKVTEKGKYVELRCDPISGHTALYWYRQSLGQGPEFLIYFQGTGAADDSGLPNDRFFAVRPEGSVSTLKIQRTERGDSAVYLCASSHGEVDTQYFGPGTRLTVL.

In DNA, the CDR3 is TGCAGTGCTAACGCAGGGATTAGCACAGATACGCAGTATTTT. This encodes CSANAGISTDTQYF. The chain links TRBV20-1 to TRBJ2-3; a weak D match, TRBD1 (5 bases). Trimming removed 4 bases at V and 0 bases at J, with 11 bases between. Germline CDR1 DFQATT, CDR2 SNEGSKA (reference sequence). CDR3 length: 14 residues.

Written as DNA, the CDR3 is TGTGCCACCAGTGATGGGACCCGCAATGAGCAGTTCTTC. It codes for CATSDGTRNEQFF. The chain uses TRBV24-1 and TRBJ2-1; D may correspond to TRBD1 or TRBD2 (5 bases each). Germline assignment: CDR1 KGHDR and CDR2 SFDVKD. V lost 3 bases and J 6 bases, leaving 8 bases between the germline ends. The CDR3 runs to 13 residues.

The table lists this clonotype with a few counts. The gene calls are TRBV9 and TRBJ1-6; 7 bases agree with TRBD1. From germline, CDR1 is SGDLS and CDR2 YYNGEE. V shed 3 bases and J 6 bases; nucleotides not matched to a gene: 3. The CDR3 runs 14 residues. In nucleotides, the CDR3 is TGTGCCAGCAGCGCCTGGGACAGTAATTCACCCCTCCACTTT. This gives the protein CASSAWDSNSPLHF.

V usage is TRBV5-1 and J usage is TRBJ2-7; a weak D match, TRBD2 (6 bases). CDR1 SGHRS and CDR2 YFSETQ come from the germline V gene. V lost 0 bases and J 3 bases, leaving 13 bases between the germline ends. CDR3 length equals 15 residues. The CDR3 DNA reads TGCGCCAGCAGCTTGGGTGGGACGGGGGACTACGAGCAGTACTTC. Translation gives CASSLGGTGDYEQYF.

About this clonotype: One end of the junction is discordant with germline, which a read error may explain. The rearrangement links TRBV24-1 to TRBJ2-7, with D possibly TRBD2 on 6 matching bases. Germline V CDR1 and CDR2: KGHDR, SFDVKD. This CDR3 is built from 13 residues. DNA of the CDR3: TGTGCCAGCAGTTACCCGCTGTCGGAGGGACAGTACTTC. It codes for CASSYPLSEGQYF.

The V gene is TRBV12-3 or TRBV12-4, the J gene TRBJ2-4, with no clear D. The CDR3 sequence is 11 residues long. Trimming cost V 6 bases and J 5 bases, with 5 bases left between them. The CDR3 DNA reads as TGTGCCAGCAGCAATGAAAACATTCAGTACTTC. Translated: CASSNENIQYF.

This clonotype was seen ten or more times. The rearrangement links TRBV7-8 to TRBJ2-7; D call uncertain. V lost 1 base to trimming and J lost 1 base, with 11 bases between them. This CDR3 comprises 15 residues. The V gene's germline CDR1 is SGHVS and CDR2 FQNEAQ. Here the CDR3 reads CASSLVQGPSYEQYF. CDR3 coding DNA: TGTGCCAGCAGCTTAGTGCAAGGACCATCCTACGAGCAGTACTTC.

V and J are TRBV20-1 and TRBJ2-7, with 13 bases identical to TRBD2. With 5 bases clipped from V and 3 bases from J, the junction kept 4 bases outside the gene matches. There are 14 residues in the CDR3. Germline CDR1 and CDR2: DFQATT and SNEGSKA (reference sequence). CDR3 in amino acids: CSAHRTSGSYEQYF. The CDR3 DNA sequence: TGCAGTGCTCATCGGACTAGCGGGAGCTACGAGCAGTACTTC.

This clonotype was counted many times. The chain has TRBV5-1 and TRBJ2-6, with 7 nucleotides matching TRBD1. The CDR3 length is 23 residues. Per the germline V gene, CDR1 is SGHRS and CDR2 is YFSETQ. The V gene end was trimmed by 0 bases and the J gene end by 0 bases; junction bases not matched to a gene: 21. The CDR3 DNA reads TGCGCCAGCAGCTTGGAAGTTGGACAGGCTCCCGGCTTATCGGGCTCTGGGGCCAACGTCCTGACTTTC. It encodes CASSLEVGQAPGLSGSGANVLTF. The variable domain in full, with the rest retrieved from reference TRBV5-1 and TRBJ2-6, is KAGVTQTPRYLIKTRGQQVTLSCSPISGHRSVSWYQQTPGQGLQFLFEYFSETQRNKGNFPGRFSGRQFSNSRSEMNVSTLELGDSALYLCASSLEVGQAPGLSGSGANVLTFGAGSRLTVL.

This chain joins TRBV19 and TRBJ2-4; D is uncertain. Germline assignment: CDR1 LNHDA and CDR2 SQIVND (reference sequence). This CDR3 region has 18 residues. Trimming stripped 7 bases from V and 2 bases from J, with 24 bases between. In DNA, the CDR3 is TGTGCCAGTACGGTAGGCGTTCAGAAGGGTGGTCCCAAAAACATTCAGTACTTC. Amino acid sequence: CASTVGVQKGGPKNIQYF. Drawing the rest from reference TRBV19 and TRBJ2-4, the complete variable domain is DGGITQSPKYLFRKEGQNVTLSCEQNLNHDAMYWYRQDPGQGLRLIYYSQIVNDFQKGDIAEGYSVSREKKESFPLTVTSAQKNPTAFYLCASTVGVQKGGPKNIQYFGAGTRLSVL.

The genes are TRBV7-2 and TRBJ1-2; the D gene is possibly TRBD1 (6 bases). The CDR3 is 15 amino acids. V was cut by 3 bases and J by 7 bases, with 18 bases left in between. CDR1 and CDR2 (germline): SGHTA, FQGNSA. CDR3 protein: CASSFGGRGYSGYTF. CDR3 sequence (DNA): TGTGCCAGCAGCTTTGGAGGCAGGGGATATTCTGGCTACACCTTC.

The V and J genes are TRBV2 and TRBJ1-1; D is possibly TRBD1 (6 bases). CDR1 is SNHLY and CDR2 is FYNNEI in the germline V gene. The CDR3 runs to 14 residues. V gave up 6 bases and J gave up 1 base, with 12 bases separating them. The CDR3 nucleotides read TGTGCCAGCAGAATCGGGACAAAGAACACTGAAGCTTTCTTT. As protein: CASRIGTKNTEAFF.

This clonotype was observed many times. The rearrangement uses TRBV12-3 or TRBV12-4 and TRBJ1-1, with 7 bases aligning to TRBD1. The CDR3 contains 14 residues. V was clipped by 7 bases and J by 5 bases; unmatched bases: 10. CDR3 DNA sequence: TGTGCCAGCAACAAAAGGGACAGTCAAACTGAAGCTTTCTTT. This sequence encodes CASNKRDSQTEAFF.

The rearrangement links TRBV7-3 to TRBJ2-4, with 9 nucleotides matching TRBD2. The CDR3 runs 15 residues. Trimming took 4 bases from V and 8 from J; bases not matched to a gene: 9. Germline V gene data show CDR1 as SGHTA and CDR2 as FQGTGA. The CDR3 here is CASSSNVVAGDIQYF. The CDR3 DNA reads TGTGCCAGCAGCTCCAATGTAGTAGCGGGAGACATTCAGTACTTC.

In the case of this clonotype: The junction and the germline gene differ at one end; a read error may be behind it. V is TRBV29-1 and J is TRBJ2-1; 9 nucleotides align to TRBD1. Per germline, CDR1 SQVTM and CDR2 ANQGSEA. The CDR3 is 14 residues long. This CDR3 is CSADAGTGHNGQFF. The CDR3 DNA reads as TGCAGCGCCGACGCCGGGACAGGGCACAATGGGCAGTTCTTC.

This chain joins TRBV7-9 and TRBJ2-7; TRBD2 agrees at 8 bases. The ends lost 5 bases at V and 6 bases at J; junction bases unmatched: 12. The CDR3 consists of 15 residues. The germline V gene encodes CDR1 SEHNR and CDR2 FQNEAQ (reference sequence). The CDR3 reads CASSPQAGGTVEQYF. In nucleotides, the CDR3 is TGTGCCAGCAGCCCCCAGGCGGGGGGAACTGTCGAGCAGTACTTC. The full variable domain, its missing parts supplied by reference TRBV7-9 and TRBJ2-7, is DTGVSQNPRHKITKRGQNVTFRCDPISEHNRLYWYRQTLGQGPEFLTYFQNEAQLEKSRLLSDRFSAERPKGSFSTLEIQRTEQGDSAMYLCASSPQAGGTVEQYFGPGTRLTVT.

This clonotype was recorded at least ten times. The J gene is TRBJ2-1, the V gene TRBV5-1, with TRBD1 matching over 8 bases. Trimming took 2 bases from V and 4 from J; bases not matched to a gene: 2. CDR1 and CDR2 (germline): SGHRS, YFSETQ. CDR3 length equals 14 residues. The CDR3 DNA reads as TGCGCCAGCAGCTTACAGGGGGAGTACAATGAGCAGTTCTTC. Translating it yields CASSLQGEYNEQFF.

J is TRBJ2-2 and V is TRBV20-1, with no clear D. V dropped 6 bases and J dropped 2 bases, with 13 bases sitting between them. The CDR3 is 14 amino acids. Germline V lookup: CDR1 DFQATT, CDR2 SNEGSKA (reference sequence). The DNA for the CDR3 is TGCAGTGCCTCCGACCCAGTCAACACCGGGGAGCTGTTTTTT. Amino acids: CSASDPVNTGELFF.

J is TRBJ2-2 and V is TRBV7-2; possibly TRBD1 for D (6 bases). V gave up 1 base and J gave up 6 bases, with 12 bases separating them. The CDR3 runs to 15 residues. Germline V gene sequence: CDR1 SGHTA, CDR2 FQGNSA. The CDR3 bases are TGTGCCAGCAGCTTAGGGGCAGGGGAAGCCGGGGAGCTGTTTTTT. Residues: CASSLGAGEAGELFF.